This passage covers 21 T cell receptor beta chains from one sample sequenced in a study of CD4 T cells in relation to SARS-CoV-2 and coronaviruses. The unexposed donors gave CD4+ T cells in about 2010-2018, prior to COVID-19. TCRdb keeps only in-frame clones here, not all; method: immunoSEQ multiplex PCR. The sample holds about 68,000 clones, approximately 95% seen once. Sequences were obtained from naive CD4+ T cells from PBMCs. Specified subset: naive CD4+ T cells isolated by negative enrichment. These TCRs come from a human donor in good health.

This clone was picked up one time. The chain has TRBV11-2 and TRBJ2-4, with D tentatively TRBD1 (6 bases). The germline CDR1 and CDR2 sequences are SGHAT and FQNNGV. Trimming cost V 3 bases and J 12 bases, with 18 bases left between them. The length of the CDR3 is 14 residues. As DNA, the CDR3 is TGTGCCAGCAGCTTGTTTCAGGGAACAGGGACTCAGTACTTC. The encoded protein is CASSLFQGTGTQYF. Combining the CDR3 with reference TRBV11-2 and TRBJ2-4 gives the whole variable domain EAGVAQSPRYKIIEKRQSVAFWCNPISGHATLYWYQQILGQGPKLLIQFQNNGVVDDSQLPKDRFSAERLKGVDSTLKIQPAKLEDSAVYLCASSLFQGTGTQYFGAGTRLSVL.

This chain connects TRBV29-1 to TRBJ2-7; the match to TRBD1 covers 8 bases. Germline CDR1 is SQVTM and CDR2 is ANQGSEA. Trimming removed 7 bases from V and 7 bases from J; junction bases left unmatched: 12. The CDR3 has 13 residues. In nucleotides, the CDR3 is TGCAGCGCCGAGGTGCAGGGGGCAGGAGAGCAGTACTTC. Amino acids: CSAEVQGAGEQYF.

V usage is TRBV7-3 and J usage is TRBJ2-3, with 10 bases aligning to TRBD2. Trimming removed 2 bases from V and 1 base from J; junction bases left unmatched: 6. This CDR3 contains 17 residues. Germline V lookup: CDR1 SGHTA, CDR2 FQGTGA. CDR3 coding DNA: TGTGCCAGCAGCTTAGATCCGCTAGCGGGGGGCACAGATACGCAGTATTTT. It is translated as CASSLDPLAGGTDTQYF.

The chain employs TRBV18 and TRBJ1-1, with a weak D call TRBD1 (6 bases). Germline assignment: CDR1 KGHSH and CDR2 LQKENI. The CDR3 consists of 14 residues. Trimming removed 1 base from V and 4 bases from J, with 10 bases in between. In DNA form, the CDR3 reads TGTGCCAGCTCACCACAGGGAGGGGGCACTGAAGCTTTCTTT. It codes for CASSPQGGGTEAFF. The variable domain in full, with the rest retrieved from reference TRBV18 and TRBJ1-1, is NAGVMQNPRHLVRRRGQEARLRCSPMKGHSHVYWYRQLPEEGLKFMVYLQKENIIDESGMPKERFSAEFPKEGPSILRIQQVVRGDSAAYFCASSPQGGGTEAFFGQGTRLTVV.

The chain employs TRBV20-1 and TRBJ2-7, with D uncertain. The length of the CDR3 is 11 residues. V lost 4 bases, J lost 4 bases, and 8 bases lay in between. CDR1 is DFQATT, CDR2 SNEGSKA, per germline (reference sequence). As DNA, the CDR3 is TGCAGTGCTACAGATGATTACGAGCAGTACTTC. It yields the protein CSATDDYEQYF.

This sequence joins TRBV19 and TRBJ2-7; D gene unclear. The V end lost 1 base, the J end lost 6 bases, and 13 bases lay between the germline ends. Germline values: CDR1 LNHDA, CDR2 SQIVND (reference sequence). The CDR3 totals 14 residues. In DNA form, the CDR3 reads TGTGCCAGTAGTATAGGGCAAATAACCGGCGAGCAGTACTTC. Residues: CASSIGQITGEQYF.

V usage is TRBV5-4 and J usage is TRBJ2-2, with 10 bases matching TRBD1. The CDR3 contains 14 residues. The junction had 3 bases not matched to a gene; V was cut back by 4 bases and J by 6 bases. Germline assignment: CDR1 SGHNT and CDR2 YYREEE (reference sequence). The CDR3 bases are TGTGCCAGCAGCGCCGGGACAGGGGCCGGGGAGCTGTTTTTT. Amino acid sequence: CASSAGTGAGELFF. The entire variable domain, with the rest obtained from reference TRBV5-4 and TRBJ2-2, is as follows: ETGVTQSPTHLIKTRGQQVTLRCSSQSGHNTVSWYQQALGQGPQFIFQYYREEENGRGNFPPRFSGLQFPNYSSELNVNALELDDSALYLCASSAGTGAGELFFGEGSRLTVL.

CDR3 bases: TGCGCCAGCAGCCAGACCCCCACCGGGTGGAACACTGAAGCTTTCTTT. It codes for CASSQTPTGWNTEAFF. The chain couples TRBV4-1 to TRBJ1-1; no clear D. This CDR3 spans 16 amino acids. Germline V gene data show CDR1 as MGHRA and CDR2 as YSYEKL. Trimming left V 3 bases short and J 1 base short, with 15 bases between.

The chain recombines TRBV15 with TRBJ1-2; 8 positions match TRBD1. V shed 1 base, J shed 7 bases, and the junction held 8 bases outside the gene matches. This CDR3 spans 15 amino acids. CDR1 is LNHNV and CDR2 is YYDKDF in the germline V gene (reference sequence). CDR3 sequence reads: CATSRAPGGVGGYTF. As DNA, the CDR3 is TGTGCCACCAGCAGAGCCCCAGGGGGCGTAGGTGGCTACACCTTC.

The CDR3 coding sequence is TGCGCCAGCAGGACTAGCGGGAACACCGGGGAGCTGTTTTTT. This gives the protein CASRTSGNTGELFF. The rearrangement joins TRBV5-1 to TRBJ2-2; 9 bases align to TRBD2. In germline, CDR1 is SGHRS, CDR2 YFSETQ. The CDR3 has 14 residues. Trimming took 5 bases from V and 1 from J; bases not matched to a gene: 0.

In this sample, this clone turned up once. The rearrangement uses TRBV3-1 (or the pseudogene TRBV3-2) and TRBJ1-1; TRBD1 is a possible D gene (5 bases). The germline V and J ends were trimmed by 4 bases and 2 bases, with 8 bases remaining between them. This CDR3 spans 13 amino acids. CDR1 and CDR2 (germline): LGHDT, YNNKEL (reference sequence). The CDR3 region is CASSRTRNTEAFF. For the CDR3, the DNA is TGTGCCAGCAGCCGGACACGAAACACTGAAGCTTTCTTT.

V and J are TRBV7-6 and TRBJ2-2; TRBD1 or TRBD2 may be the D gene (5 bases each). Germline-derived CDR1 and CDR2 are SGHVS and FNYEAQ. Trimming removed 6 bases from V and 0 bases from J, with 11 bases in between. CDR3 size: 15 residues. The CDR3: CASRAGTANTGELFF. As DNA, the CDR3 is TGTGCCAGCAGGGCTGGGACGGCGAACACCGGGGAGCTGTTTTTT.

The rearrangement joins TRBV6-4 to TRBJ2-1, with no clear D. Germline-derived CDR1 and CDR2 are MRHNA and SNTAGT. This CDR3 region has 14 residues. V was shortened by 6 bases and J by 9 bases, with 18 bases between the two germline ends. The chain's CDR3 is CASSPVDLSGEQFF. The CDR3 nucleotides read TGTGCCAGCAGCCCTGTGGATCTTTCCGGTGAGCAGTTCTTC.

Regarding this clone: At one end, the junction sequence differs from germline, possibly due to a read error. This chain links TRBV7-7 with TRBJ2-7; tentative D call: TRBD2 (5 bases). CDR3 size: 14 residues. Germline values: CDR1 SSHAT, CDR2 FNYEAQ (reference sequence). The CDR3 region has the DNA TGTGCTAGCAGCCGCTCCGACGGACTCTACGAGCAGTACTTC. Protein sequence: CASSRSDGLYEQYF. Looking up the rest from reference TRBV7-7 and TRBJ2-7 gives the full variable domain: GAGVSQSPRYKVTKRGQDVTLRCDPISSHATLYWYQQALGQGPEFLTYFNYEAQPDKSGLPSDRFSAERPEGSISTLTIQRTEQRDSAMYRCASSRSDGLYEQYFGPGTRLTVT.

DNA of the CDR3: TGTGCCAGCAACACAGGGGAACTAAACTATGGCTACACCTTC. Its translation is CASNTGELNYGYTF. The chain uses TRBV3-1 (or the pseudogene TRBV3-2) and TRBJ1-2, with 7 bases that match TRBD1. Trimming removed 7 bases from V and 2 bases from J; junction bases left unmatched: 7. CDR3 length: 14 residues. Germline V gene lookup returns CDR1 LGHDT and CDR2 YNNKEL (reference sequence).

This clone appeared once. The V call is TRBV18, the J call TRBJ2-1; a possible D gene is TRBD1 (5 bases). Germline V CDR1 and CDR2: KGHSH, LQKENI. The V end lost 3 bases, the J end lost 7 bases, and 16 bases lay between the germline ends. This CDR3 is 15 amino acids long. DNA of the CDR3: TGTGCCAGCTCACCGGGGCTTCAGGCGCTGAATGAGCAGTTCTTC. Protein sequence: CASSPGLQALNEQFF. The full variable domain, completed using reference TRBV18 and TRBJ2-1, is NAGVMQNPRHLVRRRGQEARLRCSPMKGHSHVYWYRQLPEEGLKFMVYLQKENIIDESGMPKERFSAEFPKEGPSILRIQQVVRGDSAAYFCASSPGLQALNEQFFGPGTRLTVL.

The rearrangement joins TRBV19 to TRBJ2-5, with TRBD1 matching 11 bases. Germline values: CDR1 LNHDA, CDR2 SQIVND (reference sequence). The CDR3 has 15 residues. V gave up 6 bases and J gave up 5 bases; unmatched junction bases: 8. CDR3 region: CASRDGQGAWETQYF. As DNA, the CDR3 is TGTGCCAGTAGAGACGGACAGGGGGCATGGGAGACCCAGTACTTC.

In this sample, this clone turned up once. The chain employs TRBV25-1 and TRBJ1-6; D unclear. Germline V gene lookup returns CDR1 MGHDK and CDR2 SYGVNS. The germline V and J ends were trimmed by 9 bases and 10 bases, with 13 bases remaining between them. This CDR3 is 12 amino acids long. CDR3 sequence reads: CASRAQGSPLHF. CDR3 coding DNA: TGTGCCAGTAGGGCTCAAGGGTCACCCCTCCACTTT.

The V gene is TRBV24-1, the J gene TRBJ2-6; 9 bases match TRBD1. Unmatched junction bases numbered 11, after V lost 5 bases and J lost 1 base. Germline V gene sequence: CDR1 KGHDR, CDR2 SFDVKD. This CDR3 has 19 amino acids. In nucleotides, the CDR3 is TGTGCCACCAGTGGCCGGGACAGGGTCCCCTTTTCTGGGGCCAACGTCCTGACTTTC. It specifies CATSGRDRVPFSGANVLTF.

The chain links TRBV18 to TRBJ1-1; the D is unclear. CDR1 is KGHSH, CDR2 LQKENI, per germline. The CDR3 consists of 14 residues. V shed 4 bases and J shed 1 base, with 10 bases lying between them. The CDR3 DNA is TGTGCCAGCTCACAATCCAACACGAACACTGAAGCTTTCTTT. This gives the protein CASSQSNTNTEAFF.

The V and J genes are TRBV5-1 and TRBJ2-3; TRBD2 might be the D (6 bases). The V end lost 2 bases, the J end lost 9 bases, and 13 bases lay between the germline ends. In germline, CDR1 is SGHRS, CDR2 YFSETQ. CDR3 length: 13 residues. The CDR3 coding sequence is TGCGCCAGCAGCTTCGGGACTGCCCAGACGCAGTATTTT. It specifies CASSFGTAQTQYF.